Following are 18 T cell receptor beta chains from one sample sequenced in a study of T cells expressing NK-cell markers. TCRdb re-called the 5' RACE reads and gives one entry per CDR3 protein, without DNA. The sample's table shows a few hundred thousand distinct CDR3 sequences. Sequencing was done on a sample of blood T cells: a sorted CD56 or NKG2C T cell subset, CD4+ or CD8+ T cells, or bulk PBMC T cells (not recorded which). All receptors derive from a man aged 18 to 69 in good health.

The rearrangement links TRBV29-1 to TRBJ2-1; checking the TCRdb D call of TRBD2 is not possible without DNA. The length of the CDR3 is 16 residues. The germline V gene encodes CDR1 SQVTM and CDR2 ANQGSEA. CDR3 sequence reads: CSVDAARGVAYNEQFF.

The chain joins TRBV18 to TRBJ2-1. Germline V CDR1 and CDR2: KGHSH, LQKENI. The length of the CDR3 is 14 residues. Here the CDR3 reads CASSPRTSYNEQFF.

The V gene is TRBV7-9, the J gene TRBJ2-2; TCRdb indicates TRBD1, and absent DNA this call remains unverified. This CDR3 region has 15 residues. Germline V gene lookup returns CDR1 SEHNR and CDR2 FQNEAQ (reference sequence). The CDR3 spells CASSLGQGGAGELFF.

J is TRBJ1-3 and V is TRBV3-1. Per germline, CDR1 LGHDT and CDR2 YNNKEL (reference sequence). This CDR3 is 13 amino acids long. The CDR3 protein is CASSSLRGNTIYF.

The chain carries TRBV7-2 and TRBJ1-6; without DNA, the TCRdb call of TRBD1 cannot be checked. Germline V CDR1 and CDR2: SGHTA, FQGNSA. The CDR3 runs to 15 residues. CDR3 loop: CASSPHRSANSPLHF.

This chain uses TRBV5-4 with TRBJ2-2; absent DNA, TCRdb's TRBD2 call cannot be checked. Germline V CDR1 and CDR2: SGHNT, YYREEE (reference sequence). The CDR3 spans 17 residues. This CDR3 is CASSEAGLGKNTGELFF.

The CDR3 spells CASSSSGTGADTQYF. The chain couples TRBV7-9 to TRBJ2-3; TCRdb gives TRBD1 as the D gene, but with no DNA this cannot be confirmed. From germline, CDR1 is SEHNR and CDR2 FQNEAQ (reference sequence). This CDR3 has 15 residues.

The rearrangement links TRBV6-1 to TRBJ1-4; as DNA is missing, the TRBD1 call by TCRdb cannot be tested. The CDR3 has 13 amino acids. In germline, CDR1 is MNHNS, CDR2 SASEGT. The CDR3 spells CATHGTANEKLFF.

The chain links TRBV24-1 to TRBJ2-2. In germline, CDR1 is KGHDR, CDR2 SFDVKD. This CDR3 has 14 amino acids. The CDR3 sequence is CATSDLQVAGELFF.

This chain joins TRBV6-5 and TRBJ1-2; the D call from TCRdb, TRBD1, cannot be confirmed without DNA. The CDR3 runs 14 residues. The germline V gene has CDR1 MNHEY and CDR2 SVGAGI. The CDR3 is CASSYSQGDNGYTF.

The chain couples TRBV5-1 to TRBJ1-1; TCRdb's D call of TRBD1 is untestable without DNA. This CDR3 region has 15 residues. Germline CDR1 and CDR2: SGHRS and YFSETQ. CDR3 region: CASSHQTGGNTEAFF.

The chain carries TRBV7-9 and TRBJ2-7; absent DNA, TCRdb's TRBD1 call cannot be checked. There are 16 residues in the CDR3. CDR1 is SEHNR, CDR2 FQNEAQ, per germline (reference sequence). The CDR3: CASSLTGTGVRGEQYF.

This rearrangement joins TRBV5-1 to TRBJ1-5; TCRdb returns TRBD1, unconfirmable since there is no DNA. The germline gives CDR1 SGHRS, CDR2 YFSETQ. The CDR3 has 13 residues. The CDR3 protein is CASSTGQGDPQHF.

The chain carries TRBV12-3 or TRBV12-4 and TRBJ1-5; the TCRdb call, TRBD1, lacks DNA for checking. The CDR3 is 13 amino acids. CDR3 amino acids: CASSFRVGQPQHF.

The rearrangement joins TRBV5-6 to TRBJ1-1; absent DNA, TCRdb's TRBD1 call cannot be checked. CDR3 length: 14 amino acids. CDR1 is SGHDT and CDR2 is YYEEEE in the germline V gene. The CDR3 is CASSTGPRGTEAFF.

The rearrangement links TRBV20-1 to TRBJ1-6; checking the TCRdb D call of TRBD1 is not possible without DNA. This CDR3 comprises 13 residues. The germline V gene encodes CDR1 DFQATT and CDR2 SNEGSKA (reference sequence). CDR3 amino acids: CSARDRVFSPLHF.

V usage is TRBV12-5 and J usage is TRBJ2-7; TCRdb's assignment of TRBD1 cannot be checked, as there is no DNA. The CDR3 consists of 14 residues. CDR1 and CDR2 (germline): LGHNT, FRNRAP. CDR3 sequence reads: CASGRQGTSPEQYF.

The CDR3 sequence: CASSETRGGGEQYF. This chain connects TRBV2 to TRBJ2-7; TCRdb lists TRBD2, though no DNA is available to test this call. This CDR3 comprises 14 residues. Germline V gene lookup returns CDR1 SNHLY and CDR2 FYNNEI.